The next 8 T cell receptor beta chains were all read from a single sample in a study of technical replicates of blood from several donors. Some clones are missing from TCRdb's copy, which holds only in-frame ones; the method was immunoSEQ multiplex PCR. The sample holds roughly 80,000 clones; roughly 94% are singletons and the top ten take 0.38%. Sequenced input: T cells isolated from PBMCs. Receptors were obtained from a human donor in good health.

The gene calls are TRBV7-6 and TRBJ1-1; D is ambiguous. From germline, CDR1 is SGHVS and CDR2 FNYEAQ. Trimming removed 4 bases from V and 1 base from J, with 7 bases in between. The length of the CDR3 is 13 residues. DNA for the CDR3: TGTGCCAGCAGCTCCAACAGGAACACTGAAGCTTTCTTT. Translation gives CASSSNRNTEAFF.

In nucleotides, the CDR3 is TGTGCCAGCAGTCGCCGTCTTAGCGGGGCGGTTCATGAGCAGTTCTTC. The encoded protein is CASSRRLSGAVHEQFF. The chain uses TRBV11-2 and TRBJ2-1; 8 nucleotides align to TRBD2. Germline CDR1 SGHAT, CDR2 FQNNGV. The CDR3 has 16 amino acids. After removal of 6 bases from V and 8 bases from J, the junction contained 15 bases not matched to a gene.

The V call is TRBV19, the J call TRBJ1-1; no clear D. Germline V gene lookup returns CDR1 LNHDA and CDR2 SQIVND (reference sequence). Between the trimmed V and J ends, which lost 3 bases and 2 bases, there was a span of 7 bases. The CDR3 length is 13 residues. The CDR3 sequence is CASSMTINTEAFF. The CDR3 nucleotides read TGTGCCAGTAGTATGACAATTAACACTGAAGCTTTCTTT.

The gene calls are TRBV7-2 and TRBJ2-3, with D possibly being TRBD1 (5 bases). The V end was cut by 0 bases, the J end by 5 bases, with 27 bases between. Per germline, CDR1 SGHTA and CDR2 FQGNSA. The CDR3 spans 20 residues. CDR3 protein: CASSLAFPYRTYGLEDTQYF. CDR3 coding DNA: TGTGCCAGCAGCTTAGCTTTCCCGTACCGGACATACGGTTTAGAAGATACGCAGTATTTT.

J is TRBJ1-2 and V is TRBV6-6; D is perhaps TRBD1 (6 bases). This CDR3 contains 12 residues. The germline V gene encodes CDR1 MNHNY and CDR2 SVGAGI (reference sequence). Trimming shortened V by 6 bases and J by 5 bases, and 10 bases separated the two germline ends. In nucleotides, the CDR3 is TGTGCCAGCAGGGACAGTTCGTATGGCTACACCTTC. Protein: CASRDSSYGYTF.

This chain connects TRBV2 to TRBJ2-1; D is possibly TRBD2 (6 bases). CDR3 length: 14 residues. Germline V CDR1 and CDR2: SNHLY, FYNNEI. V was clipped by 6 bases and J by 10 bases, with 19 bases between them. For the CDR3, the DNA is TGTGCCAGCAGCGGGACTCCTCGGCCCCAAGAGCAGTTCTTC. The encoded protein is CASSGTPRPQEQFF.

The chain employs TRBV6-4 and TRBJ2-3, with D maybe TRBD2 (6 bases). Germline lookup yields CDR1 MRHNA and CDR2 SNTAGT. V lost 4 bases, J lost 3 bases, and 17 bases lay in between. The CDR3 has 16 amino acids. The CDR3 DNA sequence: TGTGCCAGCAGTGCCTCCGGGACCGGGAGAACAGATACGCAGTATTTT. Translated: CASSASGTGRTDTQYF.

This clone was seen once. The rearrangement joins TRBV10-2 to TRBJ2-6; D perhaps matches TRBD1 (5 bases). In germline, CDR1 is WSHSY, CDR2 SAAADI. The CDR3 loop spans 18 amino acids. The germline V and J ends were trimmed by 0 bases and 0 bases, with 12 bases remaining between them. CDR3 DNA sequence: TGCGCCAGCAGTGAGTCTACAGGAAGGGTCTCTGGGGCCAACGTCCTGACTTTC. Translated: CASSESTGRVSGANVLTF.